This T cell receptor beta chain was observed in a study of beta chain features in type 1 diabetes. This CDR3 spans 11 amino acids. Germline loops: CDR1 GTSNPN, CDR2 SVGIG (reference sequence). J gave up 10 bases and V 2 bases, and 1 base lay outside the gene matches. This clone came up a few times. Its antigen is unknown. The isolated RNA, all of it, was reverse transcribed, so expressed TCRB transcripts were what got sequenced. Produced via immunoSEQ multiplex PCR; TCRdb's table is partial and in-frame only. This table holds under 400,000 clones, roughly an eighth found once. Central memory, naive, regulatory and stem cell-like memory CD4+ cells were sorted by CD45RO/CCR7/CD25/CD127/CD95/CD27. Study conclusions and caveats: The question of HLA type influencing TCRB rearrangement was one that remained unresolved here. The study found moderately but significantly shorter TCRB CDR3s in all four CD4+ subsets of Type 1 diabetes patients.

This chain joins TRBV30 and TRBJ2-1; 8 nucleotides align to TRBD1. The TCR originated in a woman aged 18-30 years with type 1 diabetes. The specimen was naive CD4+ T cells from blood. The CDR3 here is CAWSWDREQFF. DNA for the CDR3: TGTGCCTGGAGTTGGGACAGGGAGCAGTTCTTC. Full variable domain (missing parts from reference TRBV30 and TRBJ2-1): SQTIHQWPATLVQPVGSPLSLECTVEGTSNPNLYWYRQAAGRGLQLLFYSVGIGQISSEVPQNLSASRPQDRQFILSSKKLLLSDSGFYLCAWSWDREQFFGPGTRLTVL.